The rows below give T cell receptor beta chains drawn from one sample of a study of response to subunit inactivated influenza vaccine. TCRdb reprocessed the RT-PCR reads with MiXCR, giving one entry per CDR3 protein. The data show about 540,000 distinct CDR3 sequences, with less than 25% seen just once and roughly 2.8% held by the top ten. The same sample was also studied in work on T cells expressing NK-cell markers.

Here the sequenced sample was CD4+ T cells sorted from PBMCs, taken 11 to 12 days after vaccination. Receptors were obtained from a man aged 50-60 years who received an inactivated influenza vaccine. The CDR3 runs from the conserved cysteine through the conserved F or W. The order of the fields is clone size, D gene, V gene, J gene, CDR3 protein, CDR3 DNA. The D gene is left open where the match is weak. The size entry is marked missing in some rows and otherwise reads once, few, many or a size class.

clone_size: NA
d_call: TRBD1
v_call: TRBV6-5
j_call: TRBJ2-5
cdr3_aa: CASSYSMSTGTGTETQYF
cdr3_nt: TGTGCCAGCAGTTACTCGATGTCAACCGGGACAGGGACGGAGACCCAGTACTTC

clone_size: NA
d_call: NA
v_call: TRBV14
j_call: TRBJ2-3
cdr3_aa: CASSSQAGVTQYF
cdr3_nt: TGTGCCAGCTCCTCCCAAGCTGGTGTTACGCAGTATTTT

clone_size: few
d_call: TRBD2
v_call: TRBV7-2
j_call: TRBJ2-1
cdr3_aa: CASSLAGRDEQFF
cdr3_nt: TGTGCCAGCAGCTTAGCGGGGAGGGATGAGCAGTTCTTC

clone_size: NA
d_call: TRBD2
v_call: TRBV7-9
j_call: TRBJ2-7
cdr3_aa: CASSGKRDRSYEQYF
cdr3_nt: TGTGCCAGCAGCGGAAAGCGGGATAGGTCCTACGAGCAGTACTTC

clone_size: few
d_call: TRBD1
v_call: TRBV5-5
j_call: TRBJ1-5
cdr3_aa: CASSAGQRNQPQHF
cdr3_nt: TGTGCCAGCAGCGCGGGACAGAGAAATCAGCCCCAGCATTTT

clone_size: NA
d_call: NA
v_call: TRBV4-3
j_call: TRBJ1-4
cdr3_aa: CASSQEGVPSEKLFF
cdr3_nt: TGCGCCAGCAGCCAAGAGGGGGTCCCTAGTGAAAAACTGTTTTTT

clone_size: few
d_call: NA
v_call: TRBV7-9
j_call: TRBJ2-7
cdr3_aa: CASSSNTGGSYEQYF
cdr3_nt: TGTGCCAGCAGCTCCAACACCGGGGGTTCCTACGAGCAGTACTTC

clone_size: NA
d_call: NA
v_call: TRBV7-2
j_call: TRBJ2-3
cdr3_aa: CASRPSSTDTQYF
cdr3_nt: TGTGCCAGCAGACCCAGTAGCACAGATACGCAGTATTTT

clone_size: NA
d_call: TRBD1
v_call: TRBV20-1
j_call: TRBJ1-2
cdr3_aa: CSAVQGIDYGYTF
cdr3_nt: TGCAGTGCTGTACAGGGGATTGACTATGGCTACACCTTC

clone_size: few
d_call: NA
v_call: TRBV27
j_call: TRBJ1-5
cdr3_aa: CASRADRYSNQPQHF
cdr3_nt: TGTGCCAGCAGAGCGGACAGATATAGCAATCAGCCCCAGCATTTT

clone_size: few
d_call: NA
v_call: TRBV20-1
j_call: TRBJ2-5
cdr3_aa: CSARDFLANQETQYF
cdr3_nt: TGCAGTGCTAGAGATTTCCTAGCGAACCAAGAGACCCAGTACTTC

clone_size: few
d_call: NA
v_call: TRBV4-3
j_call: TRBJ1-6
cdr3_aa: CASSQAYDLPLHF
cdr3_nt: TGCGCCAGCAGCCAAGCTTACGATTTACCCCTCCACTTT

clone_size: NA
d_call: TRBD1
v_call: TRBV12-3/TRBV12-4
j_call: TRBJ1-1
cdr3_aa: CASSPAGTGDTEAFF
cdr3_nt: TGTGCCAGCAGTCCCGCCGGGACAGGGGACACTGAAGCTTTCTTT

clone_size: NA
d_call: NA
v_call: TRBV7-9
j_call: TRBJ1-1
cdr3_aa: CASSGGRYTEAFF
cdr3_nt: TGTGCCAGCAGCGGGGGACGGTACACTGAAGCTTTCTTT

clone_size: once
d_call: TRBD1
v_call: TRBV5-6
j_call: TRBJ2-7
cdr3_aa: CASSSSRTGPFEQYF
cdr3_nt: TGTGCCAGCAGCTCGAGCCGGACAGGACCCTTCGAGCAGTACTTC

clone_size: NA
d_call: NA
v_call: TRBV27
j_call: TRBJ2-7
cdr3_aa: CASNPRGAYEQYF
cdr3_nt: TGTGCCAGCAACCCACGGGGTGCTTACGAGCAGTACTTC

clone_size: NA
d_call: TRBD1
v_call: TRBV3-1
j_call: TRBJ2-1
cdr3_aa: CASSRTGGSYNEQFF
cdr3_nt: TGTGCCAGCAGCCGGACAGGGGGTTCCTACAATGAGCAGTTCTTC

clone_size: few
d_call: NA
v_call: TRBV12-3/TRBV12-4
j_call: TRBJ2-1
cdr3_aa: CASSLGGWSYNEQFF
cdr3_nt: TGTGCCAGCAGTTTAGGGGGATGGTCCTACAATGAGCAGTTCTTC

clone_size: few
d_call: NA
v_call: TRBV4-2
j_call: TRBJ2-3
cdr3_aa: CASSLSSGGPETDTQYF
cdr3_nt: TGTGCCAGCAGCCTAAGTTCAGGCGGGCCCGAGACAGATACGCAGTATTTT

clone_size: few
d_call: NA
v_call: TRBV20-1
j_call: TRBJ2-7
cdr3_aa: CSARERQGYEQYF
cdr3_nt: TGCAGTGCCAGAGAGAGGCAGGGGTACGAGCAGTACTTC

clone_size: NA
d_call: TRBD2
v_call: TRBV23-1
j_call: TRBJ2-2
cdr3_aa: CASSQSADRTSGDNTGELFF
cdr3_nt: TGCGCCAGCAGTCAATCGGCGGACAGGACTAGCGGGGATAACACCGGGGAGCTGTTTTTT

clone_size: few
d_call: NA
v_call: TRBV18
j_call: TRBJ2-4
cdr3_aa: CASSPAQRKGNIQYF
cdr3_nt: TGTGCCAGCTCACCAGCACAACGGAAAGGAAACATTCAGTACTTC

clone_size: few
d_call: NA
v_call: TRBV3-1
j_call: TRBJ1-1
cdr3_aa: CASTQSMNTEAFF
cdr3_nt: TGTGCCAGCACCCAGAGTATGAACACTGAAGCTTTCTTT

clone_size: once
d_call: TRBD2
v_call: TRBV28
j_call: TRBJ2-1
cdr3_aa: CASIGLAGIGEQFF
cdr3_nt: TGTGCCAGCATAGGACTAGCGGGAATTGGTGAGCAGTTCTTC

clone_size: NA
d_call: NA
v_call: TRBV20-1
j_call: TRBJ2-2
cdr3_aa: CSARRRGRDTGELFF
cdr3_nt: TGCAGTGCTAGAAGGAGGGGGCGCGACACCGGGGAGCTGTTTTTT

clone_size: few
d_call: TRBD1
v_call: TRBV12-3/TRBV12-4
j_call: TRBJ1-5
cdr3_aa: CASNDRARNQPQHF
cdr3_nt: TGTGCCAGCAATGACAGGGCTCGAAATCAGCCCCAGCATTTT

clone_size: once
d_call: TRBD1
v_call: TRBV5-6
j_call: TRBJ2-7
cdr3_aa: CASSSTGKLDEQYF
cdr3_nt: TGTGCCAGCAGCTCGACAGGGAAGCTCGACGAGCAGTACTTC

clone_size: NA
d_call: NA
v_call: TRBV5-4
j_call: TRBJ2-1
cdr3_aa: CASSLTPAGGLGNEQFF
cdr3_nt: TGTGCCAGCAGCTTGACCCCTGCCGGGGGCCTAGGAAATGAGCAGTTCTTC

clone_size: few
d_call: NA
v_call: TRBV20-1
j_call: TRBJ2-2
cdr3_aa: CSAGVRGRTGELFF
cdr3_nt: TGCAGTGCTGGGGTCAGGGGCAGGACCGGGGAGCTGTTTTTT

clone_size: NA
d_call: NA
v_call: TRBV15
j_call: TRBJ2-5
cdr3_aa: CATSREPEMQETQYF
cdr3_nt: TGTGCCACCAGCAGAGAACCAGAGATGCAAGAGACCCAGTACTTC

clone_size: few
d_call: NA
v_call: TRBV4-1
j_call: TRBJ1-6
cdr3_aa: CASSQDYQNGSPLHF
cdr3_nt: TGCGCCAGCAGCCAAGATTACCAAAACGGCTCACCCCTCCACTTT